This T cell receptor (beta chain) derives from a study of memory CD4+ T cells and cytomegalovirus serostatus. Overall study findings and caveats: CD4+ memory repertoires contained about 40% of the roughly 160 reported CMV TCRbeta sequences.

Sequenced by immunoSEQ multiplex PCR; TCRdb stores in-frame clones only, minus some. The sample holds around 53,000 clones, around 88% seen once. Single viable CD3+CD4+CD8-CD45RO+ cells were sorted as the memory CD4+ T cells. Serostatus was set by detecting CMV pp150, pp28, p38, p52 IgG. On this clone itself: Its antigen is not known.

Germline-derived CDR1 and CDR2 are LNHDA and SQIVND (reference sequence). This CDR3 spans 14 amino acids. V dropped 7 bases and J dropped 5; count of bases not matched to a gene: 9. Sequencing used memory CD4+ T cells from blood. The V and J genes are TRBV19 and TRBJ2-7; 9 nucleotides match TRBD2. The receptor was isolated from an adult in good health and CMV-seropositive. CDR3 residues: CASKRREGSNEQYF. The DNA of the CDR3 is TGTGCCAGTAAAAGGCGGGAGGGTTCGAACGAGCAGTACTTC.